A single sample is the source of the 9 T cell receptor beta chains below, sequenced in a study of cytomegalovirus exposure and HLA in healthy donors. PCR involved 60 Vbeta and 13 Jbeta primers. The assay was immunoSEQ multiplex PCR, and TCRdb's table has in-frame clones only and misses some. This sample has more than 150,000 clones, with around 80% found just once. The material sequenced was PBMCs. All receptors come from a woman aged 40 to 50 in good health and CMV-seropositive.

The V and J genes are TRBV11-1 and TRBJ2-6; 7 nucleotides agree with TRBD1. Unmatched junction bases numbered 6, after V lost 4 bases and J lost 0 bases. CDR3 length: 17 amino acids. The germline V gene has CDR1 SGHAT and CDR2 FQDESV (reference sequence). The CDR3 DNA is TGTGCCAGCAGCTCAGGGGGAACTCTCTCTGGGGCCAACGTCCTGACTTTC. It specifies CASSSGGTLSGANVLTF.

The chain has TRBV5-1 and TRBJ1-1; weak D call: TRBD1 (6 bases). Deletions cut 2 bases from V and 5 bases from J, with 13 bases between. Germline CDR1 SGHRS, CDR2 YFSETQ. The CDR3 is 14 residues long. The CDR3 coding sequence is TGCGCCAGCAGCTTAGCGGGGGGCATGACTGAAGCTTTCTTT. It codes for CASSLAGGMTEAFF.

A remark on this clone: At the DNA level, this CDR3 is encoded by other sequences in the same sample as well. V gene TRBV7-8 combines with J gene TRBJ2-7; 11 bases fit TRBD1. Per the germline V gene, CDR1 is SGHVS and CDR2 is FQNEAQ. The J segment lost 7 bases and the V segment lost 3 bases, leaving 5 bases of the junction unmatched. The length of the CDR3 is 14 residues. The CDR3: CASSFRTGGYEQYF. The CDR3 DNA reads as TGTGCCAGCAGCTTTAGGACAGGGGGCTATGAGCAGTACTTC.

The chain combines TRBV29-1 with TRBJ2-6, with a tentative D call TRBD2 (5 bases). Trimming removed 2 bases from V and 5 bases from J, with 10 bases in between. Germline V gene sequence: CDR1 SQVTM, CDR2 ANQGSEA. The CDR3 contains 14 residues. CDR3: CSVERGLRANVLTF. The DNA of the CDR3 is TGCAGCGTTGAACGAGGGTTGAGGGCCAACGTCCTGACTTTC.

V usage is TRBV9 and J usage is TRBJ2-7; 8 nucleotides align to TRBD1. V gave up 0 bases and J gave up 8 bases; unmatched junction bases: 10. The CDR3 is 15 amino acids. Germline CDR1 and CDR2: SGDLS and YYNGEE. CDR3 protein: CASSVDGTGSRQQYF. The CDR3, as DNA: TGTGCCAGCAGCGTAGATGGGACAGGATCCCGGCAGCAGTACTTC.

V usage is TRBV6-5 and J usage is TRBJ2-7; TRBD2 aligns across 7 bases. This CDR3 region has 15 residues. Germline lookup yields CDR1 MNHEY and CDR2 SVGAGI. CDR3 sequence: CAIKESGGHSYEQYF. The CDR3 bases are TGTGCAATTAAGGAATCGGGAGGCCACTCCTACGAGCAGTACTTC.

The sample holds a few counts of this clone. This rearrangement joins TRBV5-1 to TRBJ1-1, with D unclear. The CDR3 loop spans 13 amino acids. V shed 4 bases and J shed 0 bases, with 7 bases lying between them. Looked up from germline, CDR1 is SGHRS and CDR2 is YFSETQ. The CDR3 region has the DNA TGCGCCAGCAGCCAAGACATGAACACTGAAGCTTTCTTT. Translated, it gives CASSQDMNTEAFF.

The chain couples TRBV28 to TRBJ2-7, with TRBD2 as a possible D gene (6 bases). This CDR3 has 14 amino acids. CDR1 is MDHEN, CDR2 SYDVKM, per germline. With 2 bases removed from V and 5 bases from J, the gap between germline ends came to 13 bases. The CDR3 spells CASSLETRINEQYF. CDR3 bases: TGTGCCAGCAGTTTAGAGACTAGGATTAACGAGCAGTACTTC.

This sequence joins TRBV29-1 and TRBJ2-1; 11 bases are a match to TRBD1. The CDR3 contains 16 residues. Germline lookup yields CDR1 SQVTM and CDR2 ANQGSEA. Trimming at V came to 0 bases and at J to 6 bases, leaving 7 bases not matched to a gene. CDR3 protein: CSVEDLMDRGLNEQFF. In DNA, the CDR3 is TGCAGCGTTGAAGATCTAATGGACAGGGGGCTCAATGAGCAGTTCTTC.